A selection of T cell receptor beta chains follows, all from one sample in a study of neoadjuvant anti-PD-1 for oral cavity cancer. Sequencing used immunoSEQ multiplex PCR; TCRdb keeps in-frame clones, though not all of them. The table lists some 16,000 clones, under 70% of them singletons. The starting material was PBMCs, obtained before nivolumab (anti-PD-1) treatment. Every receptor here comes from a person aged 35 to 85 with oral cavity squamous cell carcinoma. Each CDR3 is given with its conserved first and last residue. A D gene is named only where the DNA matches it firmly. Clone size is given for some rows only: seen once, a few or many times, or a class if the clone is expanded.

d_call	v_call	clone_size	j_call	cdr3_aa	cdr3_nt
NA	TRBV29-1	NA	TRBJ1-1	CSVVQGNTEAFF	TGCAGCGTTGTCCAGGGTAACACTGAAGCTTTCTTT
TRBD2	TRBV10-2	NA	TRBJ2-7	CASSDPGTVPGLAGVPSYEQYF	TGCGCCAGCAGTGATCCTGGGACGGTCCCGGGACTAGCGGGAGTGCCCTCCTACGAGCAGTACTTC
NA	TRBV29-1	NA	TRBJ1-1	CSALSGGPNTEAFF	TGCAGCGCCTTATCGGGCGGCCCGAACACTGAAGCTTTCTTT
NA	TRBV2	NA	TRBJ2-5	CASSEAGLAGETQYF	TGTGCCAGCAGTGAAGCCGGCCTGGCGGGGGAGACCCAGTACTTC
NA	TRBV6-5	once	TRBJ2-7	CASSYGGGAYEQYF	TGTGCCAGCAGTTACGGTGGAGGGGCCTACGAGCAGTACTTC
NA	TRBV29-1	NA	TRBJ1-2	CSVDESNYGYTF	TGCAGCGTTGATGAGTCTAACTATGGCTACACCTTC
TRBD1	TRBV2	NA	TRBJ1-2	CASSGGTGLGYTF	TGTGCCAGCAGTGGAGGGACAGGGTTGGGCTACACCTTC
NA	TRBV21-1	NA	TRBJ2-7	CASSIRTGTEVEQYF	TGTGCCAGCAGCATACGCACCGGGACAGAAGTCGAGCAGTACTTC
NA	TRBV6-5	NA	TRBJ2-7	CASRPPGVYEQYF	TGTGCCAGCAGACCACCGGGGGTCTACGAGCAGTACTTC
NA	TRBV6-5	NA	TRBJ2-5	CASSYSSPGETQYF	TGTGCCAGCAGTTACTCTTCCCCAGGGGAGACCCAGTACTTC
TRBD2	TRBV29-1	once	TRBJ2-5	CSVETSAQETQYF	TGCAGCGTTGAAACTAGCGCCCAAGAGACCCAGTACTTC
NA	TRBV5-1	once	TRBJ2-1	CASSPPGPNNEQFF	TGCGCCAGCAGCCCGCCGGGACCGAACAATGAGCAGTTCTTC
NA	TRBV12-5	NA	TRBJ2-7	CASGLGVHEQYF	TGTGCTAGTGGTTTGGGTGTCCACGAGCAGTACTTC
NA	TRBV27	NA	TRBJ2-7	CASSPGGISYEQYF	TGTGCCAGCAGTCCAGGGGGGATCTCCTACGAGCAGTACTTC
NA	TRBV29-1	NA	TRBJ1-2	CSSSGGQDYGYTF	TGCAGCTCGAGCGGGGGGCAGGACTATGGCTACACCTTC
NA	TRBV7-8	NA	TRBJ2-7	CASSPPGTPYEQYF	TGTGCCAGCAGTCCCCCAGGGACCCCCTACGAGCAGTACTTC
NA	TRBV15	NA	TRBJ2-3	CATSRDRGGVADTQYF	TGTGCCACCAGCAGAGATCGTGGAGGGGTGGCAGATACGCAGTATTTT
NA	TRBV6-5	NA	TRBJ1-3	CASSRAGPSGNTIYF	TGTGCCAGCAGTCGGGCGGGGCCCTCTGGAAACACCATATATTTT